This T cell receptor beta chain was recorded in a study of PD-1 blockade in classical Hodgkin lymphoma. Whole-study results and caveats: Newly diagnosed patients had baseline TCR diversity that was reportedly lower than that of healthy donors.

Described time point: newly diagnosed, previously untreated cHL patient sample. Investigators isolated CD4+ T cells from thawed PBMCs through magnetic negative selection. What served as comparison were PBMCs in newly diagnosed, untreated classical Hodgkin lymphoma. About this clone: Its antigen is unidentified.

TCRdb's copy holds only in-frame clones and misses some; the assay was immunoSEQ multiplex PCR. This table holds about 30,000 clones, 88% found once. The V and J ends lost 7 bases and 7 bases, in that order; junction bases with no gene match: 2. Germline V CDR1 and CDR2: SGHTA, FQGNSA. The CDR3 covers 14 residues. V usage is TRBV7-2 and J usage is TRBJ2-1; 15 nucleotides match TRBD2. The sequencing input was CD4+ T cells from blood. The sequence came from a human donor with classical Hodgkin lymphoma. CDR3 region: CASTGTSGRNEQFF. DNA of the CDR3: TGTGCCAGCACCGGGACTAGCGGGAGGAATGAGCAGTTCTTC. The complete variable domain, with remaining parts taken from reference TRBV7-2 and TRBJ2-1, reads GAGVSQSPSNKVTEKGKDVELRCDPISGHTALYWYRQSLGQGLEFLIYFQGNSAPDKSGLPSDRFSAERTGGSVSTLTIQRTQQEDSAVYLCASTGTSGRNEQFFGPGTRLTVL.